What follows are 20 T cell receptor beta chains derived from one specimen sequenced in a study of blood T cell repertoires in COVID-19. Measured with immunoSEQ multiplex PCR; TCRdb has only the in-frame clones, and not every one. The data contain about 190,000 clones, about 81% of them singletons. The source material was peripheral blood. These receptors were collected from a woman aged 55-70 years with COVID-19, enrolled during active disease.

The chain carries TRBV19 and TRBJ1-5; tentatively, D is TRBD1 (5 bases). Between the trimmed V and J ends, which lost 3 bases and 9 bases, there was a span of 12 bases. Germline assignment: CDR1 LNHDA and CDR2 SQIVND (reference sequence). This CDR3 is 13 amino acids long. The CDR3 reads CASSILGQGPQHF. In DNA form, the CDR3 reads TGTGCCAGTAGTATTCTAGGTCAGGGGCCCCAGCATTTT.

The genes are TRBV25-1 and TRBJ1-2; D not resolved. With 1 base removed from V and 12 bases from J, the gap between germline ends came to 15 bases. From germline, CDR1 is MGHDK and CDR2 SYGVNS. CDR3 size: 13 residues. In DNA, the CDR3 is TGTGCCAGCAGTGAATCTCGGGGAGGGCCGAACACCTTC. Translating gives CASSESRGGPNTF.

This chain uses TRBV9 with TRBJ1-2, with a weak D call TRBD1 (5 bases). The germline V and J ends were trimmed by 0 bases and 5 bases, with 14 bases remaining between them. Germline CDR1 reads SGDLS; CDR2 reads YYNGEE. The CDR3 contains 15 residues. The CDR3 sequence is CASSVDAGKTYGYTF. CDR3 nucleotide sequence: TGTGCCAGCAGCGTAGATGCAGGGAAAACTTATGGCTACACCTTC.

As regards this clone: The same CDR3 arises from other DNA sequences in this sample as well. The genes are TRBV6-4 and TRBJ2-3; D ambiguous. The germline gives CDR1 MRHNA, CDR2 SNTAGT. Trimming cost V 2 bases and J 2 bases, with 8 bases left between them. The CDR3 consists of 14 residues. CDR3 region: CASSDGGDTDTQYF. CDR3 DNA: TGTGCCAGCAGTGACGGCGGAGACACAGATACGCAGTATTTT.

Only one count was recorded for this clone. The genes are TRBV7-8 and TRBJ2-1; 10 positions agree with TRBD2. This CDR3 is built from 16 residues. The germline V gene has CDR1 SGHVS and CDR2 FQNEAQ. The junction had 11 bases not matched to a gene; V was cut back by 4 bases and J by 8 bases. The CDR3 DNA is TGTGCCAGCAGCTCCCGGACTAGCGGAAGAGATTATGAGCAGTTCTTC. It is translated as CASSSRTSGRDYEQFF.

This clone occurred many times. The chain is built from TRBV4-2 and TRBJ2-1; TRBD1 agrees at 7 bases. Germline V gene lookup returns CDR1 LGHNA and CDR2 YNFKEQ. Germline trimming cut 0 bases from V and 2 bases from J; bases unmatched to any gene: 7. CDR3 length: 17 residues. The CDR3 DNA sequence: TGTGCCAGCAGCCAAGAAGGGCAGGGGGTCCCCTACAATGAGCAGTTCTTC. Protein sequence: CASSQEGQGVPYNEQFF.

The chain joins TRBV7-9 to TRBJ1-2; TRBD1 agrees at 12 bases. The CDR3 runs to 15 residues. Trimming took 5 bases from V and 8 from J; bases not matched to a gene: 9. Looked up from germline, CDR1 is SEHNR and CDR2 is FQNEAQ (reference sequence). The CDR3 sequence is CASSLTGTGGRGYTF. CDR3 sequence (DNA): TGTGCCAGCAGCCTGACCGGGACAGGGGGCCGAGGCTACACCTTC.

The V and J genes are TRBV2 and TRBJ2-5; TRBD1 matches at 9 bases. Germline CDR1 and CDR2: SNHLY and FYNNEI. V was clipped by 5 bases and J by 5 bases; unmatched bases: 9. CDR3 length: 15 residues. The CDR3 sequence: CASSFGTGTLETQYF. The CDR3 nucleotides read TGTGCCAGCAGTTTCGGGACAGGGACATTGGAGACCCAGTACTTC.

The V and J genes are TRBV9 and TRBJ2-5; TRBD1 is a possible D gene (6 bases). V was pared by 4 bases and J by 3 bases, with 19 bases between. The CDR3 has 16 amino acids. CDR1 is SGDLS and CDR2 is YYNGEE in the germline V gene. In DNA form, the CDR3 reads TGTGCCAGCAGCTTCCTGGGGGCAGGGGTTGAAGAGACCCAGTACTTC. It yields the protein CASSFLGAGVEETQYF.

Only one count was recorded for this clone. V gene TRBV15 combines with J gene TRBJ1-1; D gene uncertain. V lost 0 bases and J 4 bases, leaving 6 bases between the germline ends. The germline gives CDR1 LNHNV, CDR2 YYDKDF (reference sequence). CDR3 length: 13 residues. CDR3 region: CATSRDYSTEAFF. CDR3 coding DNA: TGTGCCACCAGCAGAGATTACAGCACTGAAGCTTTCTTT. The variable domain in full, completed from reference TRBV15 and TRBJ1-1, reads DAMVIQNPRYQVTQFGKPVTLSCSQTLNHNVMYWYQQKSSQAPKLLFHYYDKDFNNEADTPDNFQSRRPNTSFCFLDIRSPGLGDTAMYLCATSRDYSTEAFFGQGTRLTVV.

V usage is TRBV7-2 and J usage is TRBJ2-1; maybe TRBD2 (7 bases). Germline loops: CDR1 SGHTA, CDR2 FQGNSA. Trimming removed 6 bases at V and 4 bases at J, with 16 bases between. This CDR3 region has 15 residues. This chain's CDR3 is CASRTTGRGYNEQFF. The CDR3 DNA sequence: TGTGCCAGCAGAACTACGGGGAGGGGGTACAATGAGCAGTTCTTC.

The chain combines TRBV5-4 with TRBJ2-6, with 7 nucleotides matching TRBD1. The CDR3 sequence is 16 residues long. Trimming removed 4 bases from V and 0 bases from J; junction bases left unmatched: 4. The V gene's germline CDR1 is SGHNT and CDR2 YYREEE (reference sequence). For the CDR3, the DNA is TGTGCCAGCAGCCTCCGGGACAGCTCTGGGGCCAACGTCCTGACTTTC. It encodes CASSLRDSSGANVLTF. The full variable domain, its missing parts supplied by reference TRBV5-4 and TRBJ2-6, is ETGVTQSPTHLIKTRGQQVTLRCSSQSGHNTVSWYQQALGQGPQFIFQYYREEENGRGNFPPRFSGLQFPNYSSELNVNALELDDSALYLCASSLRDSSGANVLTFGAGSRLTVL.

This rearrangement joins TRBV24-1 to TRBJ2-1; 11 nucleotides match TRBD2. This CDR3 is 15 amino acids long. Trimming took 4 bases from V and 7 from J; bases not matched to a gene: 5. The germline V gene has CDR1 KGHDR and CDR2 SFDVKD. The CDR3 protein is CATSDPTSGVNEQFF. The DNA for the CDR3 is TGTGCCACCAGTGACCCGACTAGCGGGGTAAATGAGCAGTTCTTC.

V gene TRBV2 combines with J gene TRBJ1-5; the match to TRBD1 covers 9 bases. The germline gives CDR1 SNHLY, CDR2 FYNNEI. The V gene end was trimmed by 11 bases and the J gene end by 3 bases; junction bases not matched to a gene: 8. The CDR3 contains 14 residues. The CDR3 loop is CAGSGTGNNQPQHF. The CDR3 DNA follows: TGTGCCGGATCCGGGACAGGGAACAATCAGCCCCAGCATTTT.

In its sample, this clone was seen once. The rearrangement links TRBV27 to TRBJ1-2; D not certain. V was trimmed by 4 bases and J by 2 bases, leaving 17 bases between them. Germline loops: CDR1 MNHEY, CDR2 SMNVEV (reference sequence). This CDR3 has 16 amino acids. The CDR3 spells CASSSLPALRNYGYTF. Written as DNA, the CDR3 is TGTGCCAGCAGTTCTCTTCCCGCGCTGAGGAACTATGGCTACACCTTC.

CDR3 amino acids: CASSARQGGDSPLHF. The CDR3 DNA sequence: TGTGCCAGCAGCGCCCGACAGGGGGGCGATTCACCCCTCCACTTT. The genes are TRBV7-9 and TRBJ1-6, with 9 bases aligning to TRBD1. Germline V gene lookup returns CDR1 SEHNR and CDR2 FQNEAQ (reference sequence). The CDR3 is 15 amino acids. The V segment lost 5 bases and the J segment 8 bases; nucleotides outside the gene matches: 7. Combining the CDR3 with reference TRBV7-9 and TRBJ1-6 gives the whole variable domain DTGVSQNPRHKITKRGQNVTFRCDPISEHNRLYWYRQTLGQGPEFLTYFQNEAQLEKSRLLSDRFSAERPKGSFSTLEIQRTEQGDSAMYLCASSARQGGDSPLHFGNGTRLTVT.

The chain employs TRBV5-1 and TRBJ1-2, with no clear D. The V and J ends lost 6 bases and 5 bases respectively, with 20 bases between them. This CDR3 has 15 residues. Per the germline V gene, CDR1 is SGHRS and CDR2 is YFSETQ. DNA for the CDR3: TGCGCCAGCATATTTGTGCCCTCAGCGAGATATGGCTACACCTTC. Its protein is CASIFVPSARYGYTF.

The gene calls are TRBV28 and TRBJ2-2; 7 bases line up with TRBD1. The CDR3 has 14 amino acids. Germline assignment: CDR1 MDHEN and CDR2 SYDVKM. With V trimmed by 6 bases and J by 4 bases, 5 bases remained unmatched. The CDR3 loop is CASRVGQSTGELFF. The CDR3 coding sequence is TGTGCCAGCAGGGTGGGACAGTCCACCGGGGAGCTGTTTTTT.

This chain connects TRBV25-1 to TRBJ2-7; the D gene is possibly TRBD2 (6 bases). The CDR3 runs to 15 residues. Germline CDR1 is MGHDK and CDR2 is SYGVNS. Trimming left V 4 bases short and J 0 bases short, with 13 bases between. CDR3 DNA: TGTGCCAGCAGTGCCCCGGACGGGAGCTCCTACGAGCAGTACTTC. Translated, it gives CASSAPDGSSYEQYF.

The sample holds a few counts of this clone. The gene calls are TRBV24-1 and TRBJ2-1; 10 nucleotides match TRBD2. The CDR3 is 13 amino acids. Trimming cost V 10 bases and J 6 bases; bases outside gene matches: 5. Germline loops: CDR1 KGHDR, CDR2 SFDVKD. This CDR3 is CATRSSGSNEQFF. The CDR3 DNA reads as TGTGCCACACGGTCTAGCGGGAGCAATGAGCAGTTCTTC.